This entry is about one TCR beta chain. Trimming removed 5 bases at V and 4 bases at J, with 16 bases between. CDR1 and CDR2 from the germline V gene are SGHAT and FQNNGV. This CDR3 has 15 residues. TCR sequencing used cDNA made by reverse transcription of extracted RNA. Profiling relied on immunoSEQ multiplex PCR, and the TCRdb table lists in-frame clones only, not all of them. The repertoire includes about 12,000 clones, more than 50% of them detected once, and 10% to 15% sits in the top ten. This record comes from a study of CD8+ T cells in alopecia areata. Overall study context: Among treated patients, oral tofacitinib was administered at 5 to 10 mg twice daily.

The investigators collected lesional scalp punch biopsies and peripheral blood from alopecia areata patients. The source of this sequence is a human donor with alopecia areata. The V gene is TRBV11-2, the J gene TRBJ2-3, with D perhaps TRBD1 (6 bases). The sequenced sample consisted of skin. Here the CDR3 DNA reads TGTGCCAGCAGCCAGGGGACGACAGAGGCAGATACGCAGTATTTT. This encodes CASSQGTTEADTQYF.